The next 21 T cell receptor beta chains were all read from a single sample in a study of T cells in Graves' hyperthyroidism and ophthalmopathy. From RNA transcripts, TCR beta CDR3 regions were amplified. The HTBI primer set drove a first-round RT-PCR of the TCR CDR3. TCRdb reprocessed the multiplex PCR reads with MiXCR, giving one entry per CDR3 protein. The data contain approximately 510,000 distinct CDR3 sequences, 35% to 50% of them seen just once; the ten biggest clones take up about two fifths. The specimen was peripheral blood or thyroid tissue (not recorded which). These receptors originate from an adult woman with Graves' disease, either hyperthyroidism or ophthalmopathy (not recorded which).

This rearrangement joins TRBV20-1 to TRBJ1-2; D unresolved. CDR3 length: 14 amino acids. Germline values: CDR1 DFQATT, CDR2 SNEGSKA (reference sequence). Deletions cut 5 bases from V and 3 bases from J, with 16 bases between. For the CDR3, the DNA is TGCAGTGCTTATACCCGGGTGACGGACTATGGCTACACCTTC. Translation gives CSAYTRVTDYGYTF.

This chain uses TRBV29-1 with TRBJ2-5, with TRBD2 identical over 12 bases. This CDR3 has 14 amino acids. With 8 bases clipped from V and 4 bases from J, the junction kept 8 bases outside the gene matches. The V gene's germline CDR1 is SQVTM and CDR2 ANQGSEA. The CDR3 sequence is CSYRTSGIGETQYF. Written as DNA, the CDR3 is TGCAGCTATAGGACTAGCGGGATCGGAGAGACCCAGTACTTC.

V is TRBV12-3 or TRBV12-4 and J is TRBJ2-5; the match to TRBD2 covers 16 bases. The CDR3 runs to 17 residues. Germline trimming cut 5 bases from V and 6 bases from J; bases unmatched to any gene: 9. The CDR3 sequence: CASSPGTSGRGRKTQYF. The CDR3 DNA sequence: TGTGCCAGCAGTCCGGGGACTAGCGGGAGGGGGAGAAAGACCCAGTACTTC.

This clonotype has at least ten counts. This rearrangement joins TRBV12-3 or TRBV12-4 to TRBJ1-1; a weak D match, TRBD1 (6 bases). The V gene lost 5 bases and the J gene lost 6 bases, with 13 bases spanning the gap. This CDR3 contains 13 residues. The CDR3 region is CASSLTGGSEAFF. The CDR3 nucleotides read TGTGCCAGCAGTCTCACGGGGGGCTCTGAAGCTTTCTTT.

The DNA for the CDR3 is TGTGCCAGCAGCTTTTCGCTAGCGGAATACGAGCAGTACTTC. It is translated as CASSFSLAEYEQYF. The chain recombines TRBV7-8 with TRBJ2-7; 7 bases agree with TRBD2. V shed 3 bases and J 4 bases; nucleotides not matched to a gene: 6. CDR1 is SGHVS, CDR2 FQNEAQ, per germline. The CDR3 spans 14 residues.

This CDR3 reads CAISFTAGTVGNTIYF. CDR3 nucleotide sequence: TGTGCCATCAGTTTCACGGCAGGGACAGTAGGAAACACCATATATTTT. The chain combines TRBV10-3 with TRBJ1-3; 7 nucleotides line up with TRBD1. With 5 bases clipped from V and 4 bases from J, the junction kept 11 bases outside the gene matches. This CDR3 has 16 residues. Germline-derived CDR1 and CDR2 are ENHRY and SYGVKD.

This clonotype was seen only once. A much larger clone differs from this one at a single base, so this may be a read error. V and J are TRBV4-1 and TRBJ1-5; tentatively, D is TRBD1 (6 bases). The CDR3 runs to 16 residues. Germline assignment: CDR1 MGHRA and CDR2 YSYEKL. Trimming left V 1 base short and J 5 bases short, with 15 bases between. CDR3 protein: CASSQVSFRGDQPQHF. CDR3 DNA sequence: TGCGCCAGCAGCCAAGTGTCCTTCAGGGGCGATCAGCCCCAGCATTTT.

This clonotype occurred many times. The gene calls are TRBV5-6 and TRBJ2-2, with 8 nucleotides matching TRBD2. The CDR3 is 18 amino acids. Germline V lookup: CDR1 SGHDT, CDR2 YYEEEE. Trimming at V came to 4 bases and at J to 1 base, leaving 12 bases not matched to a gene. Here the CDR3 DNA reads TGTGCCAGCAGCCCAAGTAGCGGGAAAGCGTGGAACACCGGGGAGCTGTTTTTT. Its translation: CASSPSSGKAWNTGELFF.

Of note for this clonotype: This CDR3 fails to terminate in the conserved phenylalanine or tryptophan, so it likely reflects a read error. The CDR3, as DNA: TGTGCCAGCAGCCTACGGGCGGGGGAGGGAAGATCAGAGACCCAGTACCTC. As protein: CASSLRAGEGRSETQYL. V gene TRBV7-9 combines with J gene TRBJ2-5, with 7 bases identical to TRBD2. CDR3 size: 17 residues. V shed 5 bases and J 4 bases; nucleotides not matched to a gene: 16. Germline CDR1 is SEHNR and CDR2 is FQNEAQ (reference sequence).

This clonotype was seen repeatedly, ten times or more. This chain joins TRBV7-9 and TRBJ2-2; D possibly corresponds to TRBD1 (6 bases). The CDR3 is made up of 15 amino acids. The germline gives CDR1 SEHNR, CDR2 FQNEAQ (reference sequence). The V end lost 7 bases, the J end lost 1 base, and 13 bases lay between the germline ends. The CDR3 protein is CASMIQGMNTGELFF. The DNA of the CDR3 is TGTGCCAGCATGATACAGGGAATGAACACCGGGGAGCTGTTTTTT. The variable domain in full, with the rest retrieved from reference TRBV7-9 and TRBJ2-2, is DTGVSQNPRHKITKRGQNVTFRCDPISEHNRLYWYRQTLGQGPEFLTYFQNEAQLEKSRLLSDRFSAERPKGSFSTLEIQRTEQGDSAMYLCASMIQGMNTGELFFGEGSRLTVL.

This clonotype was observed many times. The chain has TRBV6-5 and TRBJ1-2, with 7 nucleotides matching TRBD1. CDR1 and CDR2 (germline): MNHEY, SVGAGI. This CDR3 has 14 residues. V dropped 5 bases and J dropped 6; count of bases not matched to a gene: 9. In DNA, the CDR3 is TGTGCCAGCAGTGACGGGACAGTCAAGGATGGCTACACCTTC. Encoded protein: CASSDGTVKDGYTF.

This clonotype appeared many times. The chain has TRBV15 and TRBJ1-5; TRBD1 is a possible D gene (6 bases). The CDR3 runs 14 residues. Trimming took 8 bases from V and 0 from J, leaving 11 bases between them. Per germline, CDR1 LNHNV and CDR2 YYDKDF (reference sequence). This CDR3 reads CATGGAFSNQPQHF. For the CDR3, the DNA is TGTGCCACCGGGGGGGCCTTTAGCAATCAGCCCCAGCATTTT.

This clonotype was counted ten times or more. Here the CDR3 DNA reads TGCAGTGCTAGGGGAGGTCCGGGCAACACCATATATTTT. Its protein is CSARGGPGNTIYF. J is TRBJ1-3 and V is TRBV20-1; D remains unclear. The CDR3 consists of 13 residues. V lost 3 bases and J 7 bases, leaving 13 bases between the germline ends. Looked up from germline, CDR1 is DFQATT and CDR2 is SNEGSKA (reference sequence).

This rearrangement joins TRBV29-1 to TRBJ2-7; D is uncertain. Trimming took off 4 bases at V and 5 bases at J, with 18 bases between the two ends. This CDR3 comprises 14 residues. Per the germline V gene, CDR1 is SQVTM and CDR2 is ANQGSEA. CDR3 residues: CSVVVYEGGDEQYF. CDR3 bases: TGCAGCGTTGTGGTATATGAAGGTGGCGACGAGCAGTACTTC.

The rearrangement uses TRBV7-9 and TRBJ2-1; unclear D gene. The CDR3 totals 11 residues. Trimming took off 2 bases at V and 9 bases at J, with 5 bases between the two ends. CDR1 is SEHNR and CDR2 is FQNEAQ in the germline V gene (reference sequence). CDR3 sequence: CASSLFGEQFF. CDR3 bases: TGTGCCAGCAGCTTATTTGGTGAGCAGTTCTTC. Full variable domain (rest looked up from reference TRBV7-9 and TRBJ2-1): DTGVSQNPRHKITKRGQNVTFRCDPISEHNRLYWYRQTLGQGPEFLTYFQNEAQLEKSRLLSDRFSAERPKGSFSTLEIQRTEQGDSAMYLCASSLFGEQFFGPGTRLTVL.

The genes are TRBV7-2 and TRBJ2-6; D gene uncertain. V lost 1 base and J lost 0, with 10 bases in between. There are 17 residues in the CDR3. In germline, CDR1 is SGHTA, CDR2 FQGNSA. The CDR3 region has the DNA TGTGCCAGCAGCTTAGTTGTGGGGTACTCTGGGGCCAACGTCCTGACTTTC. Translating it yields CASSLVVGYSGANVLTF. The variable domain in full, completed from reference TRBV7-2 and TRBJ2-6, reads GAGVSQSPSNKVTEKGKDVELRCDPISGHTALYWYRQSLGQGLEFLIYFQGNSAPDKSGLPSDRFSAERTGGSVSTLTIQRTQQEDSAVYLCASSLVVGYSGANVLTFGAGSRLTVL.

This clonotype was counted a few times. The chain uses TRBV24-1 and TRBJ2-3, with D possibly matching TRBD2 (6 bases). This CDR3 region has 14 residues. Trimming removed 4 bases at V and 4 bases at J, with 11 bases between. In germline, CDR1 is KGHDR, CDR2 SFDVKD. The CDR3 loop is CATSETGAADTQYF. The DNA of the CDR3 is TGTGCCACCAGTGAGACGGGAGCAGCAGATACGCAGTATTTT.

This clonotype was found many times. The chain recombines TRBV30 with TRBJ1-1; D is perhaps TRBD1 (6 bases). In germline, CDR1 is GTSNPN, CDR2 SVGIG (reference sequence). The CDR3 has 12 amino acids. Trimming removed 4 bases from V and 6 bases from J, with 12 bases in between. As DNA, the CDR3 is TGTGCCTGGACTACAGGGTCCGCTGAAGCTTTCTTT. It specifies CAWTTGSAEAFF.

V usage is TRBV12-3 or TRBV12-4 and J usage is TRBJ1-4; D unclear. The V end was cut by 3 bases, the J end by 3 bases, with 5 bases between. There are 13 residues in the CDR3. The CDR3 coding sequence is TGTGCCAGCAGTTTCGAAGCTAATGAAAAACTGTTTTTT. Its protein product is CASSFEANEKLFF.

This clonotype was recorded at least ten times. This chain uses TRBV7-2 with TRBJ1-4; the D gene is possibly TRBD1 (5 bases). The V end lost 7 bases, the J end lost 4 bases, and 10 bases lay between the germline ends. The CDR3 covers 13 residues. CDR1 is SGHTA, CDR2 FQGNSA, per germline. The CDR3 reads CASTRDGNEKLFF. The CDR3 DNA reads as TGTGCCAGCACCCGGGACGGTAATGAAAAACTGTTTTTT. Looking up the rest from reference TRBV7-2 and TRBJ1-4 gives the full variable domain: GAGVSQSPSNKVTEKGKDVELRCDPISGHTALYWYRQSLGQGLEFLIYFQGNSAPDKSGLPSDRFSAERTGGSVSTLTIQRTQQEDSAVYLCASTRDGNEKLFFGSGTQLSVL.

This clonotype was counted ten times or more. The V call is TRBV19, the J call TRBJ2-5; 9 bases map to TRBD2. The CDR3 has 15 residues. The V gene's germline CDR1 is LNHDA and CDR2 SQIVND (reference sequence). Trimming took 6 bases from V and 4 from J; bases not matched to a gene: 9. The CDR3 region has the DNA TGTGCCAGTAGCATGGGTAGCGGGAGAGGAGAGACCCAGTACTTC. Its protein product is CASSMGSGRGETQYF.